The sequence of this T cell receptor (beta chain) was determined in a study of blood T cell repertoires in COVID-19. Overall study: Italy, Spain and the United States were the sources of the convalescent and acute COVID-19 samples.

Assay: immunoSEQ multiplex PCR; the TCRdb copy retains only in-frame clones and omits some. The repertoire holds approximately 200,000 clones, with roughly 86% as singletons. Participants' own reports of clinical history determined their cohort assignment. Before being deemed recovered, Cohort 3 donors had two negative PCRs, clearance, or symptom resolution. The germline V and J ends were trimmed by 10 bases and 1 base, with 10 bases remaining between them. Germline V gives CDR1 ENHRY, CDR2 SYGVKD. This CDR3 region has 13 residues. The sequence derives from a woman aged 25 to 39 who had recovered from COVID-19. The chain recombines TRBV10-3 with TRBJ2-2, with TRBD1 as a possible D gene (6 bases). The sequencing sample was made of PBMCs or T cells enriched from blood (not recorded which). The CDR3 DNA reads TGTGCCACCACGACAGGGAACACCGGGGAGCTGTTTTTT. Translation: CATTTGNTGELFF.